These 11 T cell receptor beta chains came from one sample sequenced in a study of cytomegalovirus exposure and HLA in healthy donors. The PCR used 60 Vbeta and 13 Jbeta primers. The assay was immunoSEQ multiplex PCR, and TCRdb's table has in-frame clones only and misses some. This sample yields some 180,000 clones, of which around a tenth are seen a single time; 1% to 1.5% belongs to the top ten. Sequenced sample: PBMCs. Every receptor here comes from a woman under 40 in good health and CMV-seropositive.

Only a few counts were recorded for this clone. The rearrangement joins TRBV7-9 to TRBJ2-7, with TRBD2 matching over 12 bases. The length of the CDR3 is 16 residues. The J segment lost 4 bases and the V segment lost 3 bases, leaving 7 bases of the junction unmatched. Looked up from germline, CDR1 is SEHNR and CDR2 is FQNEAQ (reference sequence). The CDR3 DNA reads TGTGCCAGCAGCTTCCCTAGCGGGAGGGCCGTATACGAGCAGTACTTC. Its translation is CASSFPSGRAVYEQYF.

This chain links TRBV9 with TRBJ1-5, with TRBD1 matching over 12 bases. With V trimmed by 3 bases and J by 9 bases, 7 bases remained unmatched. This CDR3 has 15 amino acids. The germline CDR1 and CDR2 sequences are SGDLS and YYNGEE. The CDR3 is CASSAGTGGLRPQHF. For the CDR3, the DNA is TGTGCCAGCAGCGCCGGGACAGGGGGCTTGAGGCCCCAGCATTTT.

J is TRBJ2-7 and V is TRBV27; D is uncertain. Between the trimmed V and J ends, which lost 3 bases and 7 bases, there was a span of 16 bases. The germline gives CDR1 MNHEY, CDR2 SMNVEV (reference sequence). This CDR3 region has 14 residues. This CDR3 is CASSFGPSPREQYF. CDR3 coding DNA: TGTGCCAGCAGTTTCGGTCCCTCTCCCCGGGAGCAGTACTTC.

The chain recombines TRBV7-2 with TRBJ1-2; D perhaps matches TRBD1 (5 bases). The CDR3 has 12 amino acids. Germline CDR1 SGHTA, CDR2 FQGNSA. The V end was cut by 4 bases, the J end by 5 bases, with 8 bases between. In nucleotides, the CDR3 is TGTGCCAGCAGCTCTAGGGGTTATGGCTACACCTTC. Translation: CASSSRGYGYTF.

The V call is TRBV19, the J call TRBJ1-1; tentative D call: TRBD1 (5 bases). The CDR3 loop spans 14 amino acids. Germline-derived CDR1 and CDR2 are LNHDA and SQIVND (reference sequence). The germline V and J ends were trimmed by 1 base and 1 base, with 7 bases remaining between them. The CDR3 DNA reads as TGTGCCAGTAGTATAGTCAGGGAGAACACTGAAGCTTTCTTT. Translated, it gives CASSIVRENTEAFF.

This chain links TRBV20-1 with TRBJ2-7, with unresolved D. In germline, CDR1 is DFQATT, CDR2 SNEGSKA (reference sequence). V lost 5 bases to trimming and J lost 6 bases, with 11 bases between them. The CDR3 is 11 residues long. The DNA of the CDR3 is TGCAGTGCTCAATTTCTGAGCGAGCAGTACTTC. Amino acid sequence: CSAQFLSEQYF.

The chain uses TRBV14 and TRBJ1-5, with D perhaps TRBD1 (6 bases). The germline V gene has CDR1 SGHDN and CDR2 FVKESK. Trimming stripped 1 base from V and 6 bases from J, with 13 bases between. This CDR3 contains 15 residues. The chain's CDR3 is CASSQVQGSVQPQHF. The CDR3 DNA follows: TGTGCCAGCAGCCAAGTACAGGGAAGCGTTCAGCCCCAGCATTTT.

This clone showed up just once. This chain links TRBV19 with TRBJ1-1; no clear D. This CDR3 comprises 13 residues. Trimming removed 7 bases at V and 5 bases at J, with 14 bases between. Germline V gene lookup returns CDR1 LNHDA and CDR2 SQIVND (reference sequence). CDR3 protein: CASTATGRTEAFF. In DNA, the CDR3 is TGTGCCAGTACCGCGACTGGGAGGACTGAAGCTTTCTTT.

V gene TRBV9 combines with J gene TRBJ1-2, with D possibly TRBD1 on 5 matching bases. V was cut by 4 bases and J by 7 bases, with 17 bases left in between. The CDR3 is 14 amino acids. Germline CDR1 is SGDLS and CDR2 is YYNGEE. CDR3 nucleotide sequence: TGTGCCAGCAGCCGGACCGGGGGGGGACGTGGCTACACCTTC. Encoded protein: CASSRTGGGRGYTF.

This clone came up a few times. The gene calls are TRBV27 and TRBJ2-3; 9 nucleotides line up with TRBD1. The CDR3 runs 17 residues. CDR1 and CDR2 from the germline V gene are MNHEY and SMNVEV (reference sequence). The trim removed 2 bases at V and 6 bases at J, leaving 12 bases unmatched. The CDR3 DNA reads TGTGCCAGCAGTTTACCGACCGGGACAGGGCCTGAGGATACGCAGTATTTT. Amino acids: CASSLPTGTGPEDTQYF.

This clone was picked up a small number of times. The same CDR3 also results from other DNA sequences found in this sample. The rearrangement links TRBV29-1 to TRBJ2-1; 7 bases are shared with TRBD2. V shed 0 bases and J 0 bases; nucleotides not matched to a gene: 8. Germline lookup yields CDR1 SQVTM and CDR2 ANQGSEA. CDR3 length: 17 residues. The CDR3: CSVEDLQSGASYNEQFF. CDR3 nucleotide sequence: TGCAGCGTTGAAGATCTCCAGAGCGGGGCCTCCTACAATGAGCAGTTCTTC.